These T cell receptor beta chains were read from a single sample in a study of cytomegalovirus exposure and HLA in healthy donors. TCRdb keeps only in-frame clones here, not all; method: immunoSEQ multiplex PCR. The top ten clones hold 2.7% of a sample with approximately 130,000 clones, about 80% of them seen once. The material sequenced was PBMCs. The receptors derive from a boy aged 2 to 10 in good health and CMV-seronegative. The CDR3 runs from the conserved cysteine through the conserved F or W. The D gene is left open where the match is weak. Some rows mark clone size as missing; the rest say once, few, many or name a class of expanded clone.

size	length	D	J	V	CDR3	DNA
few	13	-	TRBJ1-1	TRBV19	CASSPPMGPEAFF	TGTGCCAGTAGTCCTCCTATGGGGCCTGAAGCTTTCTTT
-	15	-	TRBJ2-7	TRBV18	CASSPVDRPSGEQYF	TGTGCCAGCTCACCGGTCGACAGGCCCTCGGGAGAGCAGTACTTC
-	18	-	TRBJ2-3	TRBV21-1	CASSIGGGTSQNTDTQYF	TGTGCCAGCAGCATCGGGGGGGGGACTTCCCAGAATACAGATACGCAGTATTTT
-	16	TRBD2	TRBJ2-1	TRBV7-9	CASSPRLAGTYNEQFF	TGTGCCAGCAGCCCCAGACTAGCGGGGACCTACAATGAGCAGTTCTTC
-	14	TRBD1	TRBJ1-5	TRBV13	CASSSGTGNQPQHF	TGTGCCAGCAGCTCCGGGACAGGGAATCAGCCCCAGCATTTT
-	14	-	TRBJ2-1	TRBV30	CAWKGLNSYNEQFF	TGTGCCTGGAAGGGACTGAATTCCTACAATGAGCAGTTCTTC
-	17	-	TRBJ1-2	TRBV7-3	CASSSPGGGGGWYGYTF	TGTGCCAGCAGCTCCCCGGGCGGGGGGGGCGGATGGTATGGCTACACCTTC
-	16	TRBD1	TRBJ2-1	TRBV2	CASSTGQPRSYNEQFF	TGTGCCAGCAGTACGGGACAGCCTAGATCCTACAATGAGCAGTTCTTC
-	15	-	TRBJ1-1	TRBV7-2	CASSLVGAPGTEAFF	TGTGCCAGCAGCTTAGTAGGGGCGCCTGGCACTGAAGCTTTCTTT
-	15	TRBD1	TRBJ2-2	TRBV28	CASRDRDRGSGELFF	TGTGCCAGCAGGGACCGGGACAGGGGGTCCGGGGAGCTGTTTTTT
-	15	-	TRBJ1-2	TRBV5-4	CASSSKTASNYGYTF	TGTGCCAGCAGCTCAAAGACAGCTTCTAACTATGGCTACACCTTC
-	15	TRBD1	TRBJ2-3	TRBV9	CASSPQGQTLDTQYF	TGTGCCAGCAGCCCCCAGGGACAGACATTGGATACGCAGTATTTT
-	15	-	TRBJ1-5	TRBV19	CASSIGGSSNQPQHF	TGTGCCAGTAGTATCGGGGGGAGTAGCAATCAGCCCCAGCATTTT
-	16	-	TRBJ2-7	TRBV7-9	CASSQELGGGVYEQYF	TGCGCCAGCAGCCAAGAGCTTGGCGGGGGCGTCTACGAGCAGTACTTC
once	18	-	TRBJ1-1	TRBV4-2	CASSHTQGDRPHWTEAFF	TGTGCCAGCAGCCACACCCAAGGTGACAGGCCCCATTGGACTGAAGCTTTCTTT
-	14	-	TRBJ1-1	TRBV6-1	CASSGWEENTEAFF	TGTGCCAGCAGTGGTTGGGAGGAGAACACTGAAGCTTTCTTT
-	15	TRBD2	TRBJ2-1	TRBV11-3	CASSSTSGFNNEQFF	TGTGCCAGCAGTTCGACTAGCGGCTTCAACAATGAGCAGTTCTTC
-	10	-	TRBJ2-1	TRBV25-1	CASSDRKQFF	TGTGCCAGCAGTGACAGAAAGCAGTTCTTC
-	15	-	TRBJ1-3	TRBV5-1	CASSLAGVGGNTIYF	TGCGCCAGCAGCTTGGCAGGGGTTGGTGGAAACACCATATATTTT
-	15	TRBD1	TRBJ1-1	TRBV10-1	CASSEGRGRPSEAFF	TGCGCCAGCAGTGAAGGCAGGGGGCGGCCCTCTGAAGCTTTCTTT
few	14	TRBD1	TRBJ1-6	TRBV4-1	CASSQGQGAGPLHF	TGCGCCAGCAGCCAAGGCCAGGGGGCAGGGCCCCTCCACTTT
once	15	TRBD2	TRBJ2-5	TRBV6-4	CASSDGSGGPETQYF	TGTGCCAGCAGTGACGGAAGCGGGGGGCCGGAGACCCAGTACTTC
-	15	-	TRBJ1-2	TRBV5-1	CASSLKANGNYGYTF	TGCGCCAGCAGCTTGAAGGCCAACGGGAACTATGGCTACACCTTC
few	17	TRBD2	TRBJ2-1	TRBV4-1	CASSQGVAGVIHNEQFF	TGCGCCAGCAGCCAAGGAGTAGCGGGAGTGATCCACAATGAGCAGTTCTTC
-	16	TRBD1	TRBJ1-5	TRBV19	CASSTEGQGPNQPQHF	TGTGCCAGTAGTACCGAAGGACAGGGCCCCAATCAGCCCCAGCATTTT
few	14	-	TRBJ1-1	TRBV7-3	CASSLGRGSTEAFF	TGTGCCAGCAGCTTAGGAAGGGGAAGCACTGAAGCTTTCTTT
-	15	-	TRBJ1-4	TRBV27	CASRGWGATNEKLFF	TGTGCCAGCAGGGGTTGGGGGGCAACTAATGAAAAACTGTTTTTT
-	14	TRBD1	TRBJ1-2	TRBV7-2	CASSLGQGAYGYTF	TGTGCCAGCAGCTTGGGACAGGGTGCCTATGGCTACACCTTC
-	16	-	TRBJ2-2	TRBV6-4	CASSEEEGPNTGELFF	TGTGCCAGCAGTGAAGAGGAGGGCCCGAACACCGGGGAGCTGTTTTTT
once	10	-	TRBJ2-1	TRBV19	CASSGNVQFF	TGTGCCAGTAGCGGGAACGTGCAGTTCTTC
-	14	-	TRBJ1-1	TRBV6-5	CASSYRALNTEAFF	TGTGCCAGCAGTTACCGAGCTCTTAACACTGAAGCTTTCTTT
-	16	-	TRBJ1-1	TRBV11-1	CASSLGGGTEATEAFF	TGTGCCAGCAGCTTAGGGGGAGGGACGGAGGCCACTGAAGCTTTCTTT
-	13	TRBD2	TRBJ2-5	TRBV6-1	CASSEDVSGTRDF	TGTGCCAGCAGTGAAGATGTTTCGGGGACTAGGGACTTC
-	15	-	TRBJ2-5	TRBV27	CASSSLGEAKETQYF	TGTGCCAGCAGTTCCCTCGGGGAGGCAAAGGAGACCCAGTACTTC
-	14	-	TRBJ2-2	TRBV6-6	CASSYTTGTGELFF	TGTGCCAGCAGTTACACAACGGGGACCGGGGAGCTGTTTTTT
-	17	TRBD2	TRBJ2-3	TRBV4-1	CASSQDNSGGGTDTQYF	TGCGCCAGCAGCCAAGACAACTCGGGGGGGGGCACAGATACGCAGTATTTT
-	12	TRBD1	TRBJ1-2	TRBV5-6	CASSPGAGGYTF	TGTGCCAGCAGCCCCGGTGCAGGGGGGTACACCTTC
-	18	TRBD2	TRBJ2-6	TRBV9	CASSKGLATDSGANVLTF	TGTGCCAGCAGCAAGGGACTAGCGACCGACTCTGGGGCCAACGTCCTGACTTTC
-	14	-	TRBJ2-1	TRBV7-2	CASSLASEVHEQFF	TGTGCCAGCAGCTTGGCCTCAGAGGTGCATGAGCAGTTCTTC
-	15	TRBD2	TRBJ2-1	TRBV10-3	CAIGRLAETYNEQFF	TGTGCCATCGGACGACTAGCGGAGACCTACAATGAGCAGTTCTTC
-	14	TRBD2	TRBJ2-7	TRBV5-1	CASRDGGIGNEQYF	TGCGCCAGCAGGGACGGGGGGATAGGGAACGAGCAGTACTTC